The clone carrying this TCR beta chain was picked up many times. Its specificity is not known. The entry originates in a study of CD8 T cells in ankylosing spondylitis. Study results and limitations: Some of the motif variants had earlier been found in reactive arthritis patients' fluid and blood. Clones linked to disease were reported to show significant enrichment in matched ankylosing spondylitis synovial fluid. The study identified a TCR beta motif of under ten highly homologous variants that appeared characteristic of ankylosing spondylitis blood.

Researchers built TCR beta libraries using quantitative 5'-RACE with molecular barcodes. Via MiXCR, TCRdb re-called the 5' RACE reads, giving one row per CDR3 protein. The repertoire consists of about 90,000 distinct CDR3 sequences, with around 8.5% occurring once and the leading ten covering over 25%. The sequence derives from a male donor with ankylosing spondylitis. The sample consisted of blood, either unsorted or a sorted T cell fraction (not recorded which).

CDR3 sequence: CASSVSGREHQQYF. For the CDR3, the DNA is TGTGCCAGCAGCGTATCCGGCAGGGAACATCAGCAGTACTTC. V is TRBV9 and J is TRBJ2-7; perhaps TRBD1 as D (5 bases). Germline assignment: CDR1 SGDLS and CDR2 YYNGEE. V was cut by 1 base and J by 8 bases, with 16 bases left in between. CDR3 length equals 14 residues. Variable domain in full (rest from reference TRBV9 and TRBJ2-7): DSGVTQTPKHLITATGQRVTLRCSPRSGDLSVYWYQQSLDQGLQFLIQYYNGEERAKGNILERFSAQQFPDLHSELNLSSLELGDSALYFCASSVSGREHQQYFGPGTRLTVT.